These 22 T cell receptor beta chains share one sample of origin, sequenced in a study of spatial heterogeneity in lung cancer. For these receptors, no antigen is known. The study's findings and limits: For expanded intratumoral alpha and beta TCRs, counts tracked tumor mutation counts.

Time point of the sample: sample taken at primary tumor resection. Each CDR3 protein is one row after TCRdb ran MiXCR on the 5' RACE reads. The data show some 2,000 distinct CDR3 sequences, approximately 15% seen once. The input for sequencing was lung tumor tissue, taken at surgery. The receptors derive from a male donor with early-stage non-small cell lung cancer.

This clonotype was seen many times. The chain carries TRBV15 and TRBJ1-1; a weak D match, TRBD1 (6 bases). Trimming took off 2 bases at V and 5 bases at J, with 9 bases between the two ends. Germline V gene sequence: CDR1 LNHNV, CDR2 YYDKDF (reference sequence). This CDR3 is 13 amino acids long. The CDR3, as DNA: TGTGCCACCAGCAGATCCAGGGGAACTGAAGCTTTCTTT. As protein: CATSRSRGTEAFF.

This clonotype is deemed large. The chain has TRBV2 and TRBJ1-4; D uncertain. The CDR3 is 13 residues long. Germline V CDR1 and CDR2: SNHLY, FYNNEI. With 7 bases removed from V and 3 bases from J, the gap between germline ends came to 9 bases. The CDR3 DNA sequence: TGTGCCAGCAATGGCCAGCCTAATGAAAAACTGTTTTTT. This encodes CASNGQPNEKLFF.

The sample holds many counts of this clonotype. The chain couples TRBV18 to TRBJ2-1, with 10 bases that match TRBD1. V lost 3 bases, J lost 6 bases, and 8 bases stayed unmatched. The CDR3 contains 16 residues. Germline loops: CDR1 KGHSH, CDR2 LQKENI. For the CDR3, the DNA is TGTGCCAGCTCACCTTCCTGGACAGGGGGTGTCAATGAGCAGTTCTTC. Amino acids: CASSPSWTGGVNEQFF.

The chain recombines TRBV5-5 with TRBJ2-7; no clear D. The CDR3 has 11 amino acids. Germline CDR1 reads SGHKS; CDR2 reads YYEKEE (reference sequence). V dropped 0 bases and J dropped 4 bases, with 2 bases sitting between them. The CDR3 sequence is CASSLAYEQYF. In DNA form, the CDR3 reads TGTGCCAGCAGCTTGGCATACGAGCAGTACTTC.

By share of the sample, this clonotype is medium-sized. V usage is TRBV28 and J usage is TRBJ1-5, with D maybe TRBD1 (5 bases). The CDR3 has 15 residues. Trimming removed 5 bases from V and 4 bases from J, with 15 bases in between. CDR1 MDHEN and CDR2 SYDVKM come from the germline V gene. The CDR3 spells CASSPQGVGNQPQHF. The DNA of the CDR3 is TGTGCCAGCAGTCCCCAGGGTGTGGGTAATCAGCCCCAGCATTTT.

There are many counts of this clonotype. The V call is TRBV20-1, the J call TRBJ2-3, with 7 positions matching TRBD2. There are 15 residues in the CDR3. The junction had 10 bases not matched to a gene; V was cut back by 2 bases and J by 5 bases. Per the germline V gene, CDR1 is DFQATT and CDR2 is SNEGSKA (reference sequence). CDR3 protein: CSARPIAGLLDTQYF. The CDR3 DNA is TGCAGTGCTAGACCTATAGCGGGTCTTCTAGATACGCAGTATTTT.

This clonotype was picked up many times. The V call is TRBV4-3, the J call TRBJ1-6; 7 nucleotides agree with TRBD1. The CDR3 extends over 14 amino acids. V lost 4 bases and J lost 6; bases outside the gene matches: 3. The germline V gene encodes CDR1 LGHNA and CDR2 YSLEER. CDR3 sequence: CASSRGDSNSPLHF. As DNA, the CDR3 is TGCGCCAGCAGCCGTGGGGACAGTAATTCACCCCTCCACTTT.

This clonotype qualifies as medium-sized. The rearrangement uses TRBV12-3 or TRBV12-4 and TRBJ1-5, with TRBD1 matching over 8 bases. This CDR3 comprises 14 residues. J lost 5 bases, V lost 5 bases, and 5 bases had no gene match. The CDR3, as DNA: TGTGCCAGCAGTACCGGGACAGGCTATCAGCCCCAGCATTTT. It encodes CASSTGTGYQPQHF.

The J gene is TRBJ2-1, the V gene TRBV5-1, with D unclear. Germline V gene sequence: CDR1 SGHRS, CDR2 YFSETQ. The CDR3 runs 17 residues. Deletions cut 0 bases from V and 2 bases from J, with 15 bases between. CDR3 sequence: CASSLEGSTKPYNEQFF. Written as DNA, the CDR3 is TGCGCCAGCAGCTTGGAGGGTTCCACAAAACCCTACAATGAGCAGTTCTTC.

This clonotype has only a few counts. The gene calls are TRBV12-3 or TRBV12-4 and TRBJ2-2; D unresolved. Trimming removed 2 bases at V and 4 bases at J, with 8 bases between. CDR3 length: 14 residues. CDR3 sequence (DNA): TGTGCCAGCAGTTTATGGCAGTCCACCGGGGAGCTGTTTTTT. Translated: CASSLWQSTGELFF.

This clonotype was seen more than once but under ten times. The rearrangement uses TRBV12-3 or TRBV12-4 and TRBJ2-5; D is possibly TRBD1 (6 bases). The CDR3 spans 14 residues. Between the trimmed V and J ends, which lost 6 bases and 5 bases, there was a span of 16 bases. The CDR3: CASRSGTWDETQYF. In DNA, the CDR3 is TGTGCCAGCAGATCCGGGACATGGGATGAGACCCAGTACTTC.

This clonotype counts as medium-sized. The chain carries TRBV5-1 and TRBJ1-2, with 10 bases matching TRBD1. Germline values: CDR1 SGHRS, CDR2 YFSETQ. V lost 3 bases and J lost 4; bases outside the gene matches: 3. This CDR3 contains 14 residues. The CDR3: CASSSGQGLYGYTF. The CDR3 DNA reads TGCGCCAGCAGCTCGGGACAGGGGCTCTATGGCTACACCTTC.

This chain links TRBV28 with TRBJ1-2; 9 bases map to TRBD1. This CDR3 region has 14 residues. Germline V gives CDR1 MDHEN, CDR2 SYDVKM. V shed 1 base, J shed 7 bases, and the junction held 4 bases outside the gene matches. The CDR3 coding sequence is TGTGCCAGCAGTTTATACAGGGGGCGCAGTGGCTACACCTTC. Its translation: CASSLYRGRSGYTF.

This clonotype occurred a few times. The rearrangement joins TRBV4-1 to TRBJ1-5; no clear D. V was cut by 0 bases and J by 0 bases, with 9 bases left in between. The CDR3 has 16 residues. The germline V gene encodes CDR1 MGHRA and CDR2 YSYEKL. The CDR3 DNA sequence: TGCGCCAGCAGCCAAGATCATCGGGGTAGCAATCAGCCCCAGCATTTT. This sequence encodes CASSQDHRGSNQPQHF.

This clonotype was counted many times. This chain's CDR3 is CSARPLDRGGPEAFF. In DNA form, the CDR3 reads TGCAGTGCTAGGCCCCTGGACAGGGGCGGACCTGAAGCTTTCTTT. The chain carries TRBV20-1 and TRBJ1-1, with 9 bases that match TRBD1. Germline V gives CDR1 DFQATT, CDR2 SNEGSKA (reference sequence). This CDR3 contains 15 residues. J was trimmed by 6 bases and V by 3 bases; bases with no gene match: 11.

In its sample, this clonotype ranks as medium-sized. The rearrangement uses TRBV19 and TRBJ1-2; D gene uncertain. The CDR3 extends over 12 amino acids. Germline V lookup: CDR1 LNHDA, CDR2 SQIVND (reference sequence). Trimming took off 5 bases at V and 8 bases at J, with 12 bases between the two ends. CDR3 sequence reads: CASSSGFVGYTF. CDR3 bases: TGTGCCAGTAGTTCCGGCTTTGTCGGCTACACCTTC.

The chain employs TRBV20-1 and TRBJ1-6; TRBD1 might be the D (5 bases). This CDR3 spans 13 amino acids. V gave up 6 bases and J gave up 7 bases, with 13 bases separating them. The V gene's germline CDR1 is DFQATT and CDR2 SNEGSKA (reference sequence). The CDR3 loop is CSARGDFNSPLHF. In DNA, the CDR3 is TGCAGTGCGCGCGGGGACTTCAATTCACCCCTCCACTTT.

This clonotype is categorized as large. The junction and the germline gene differ at one end; a read error may be behind it. V is TRBV2 and J is TRBJ2-7, with a tentative D call TRBD1 (6 bases). This CDR3 spans 13 amino acids. Germline V gene data show CDR1 as SNHLY and CDR2 as FYNNEI. The CDR3 coding sequence is TGTGCGAGCAGGGGTAGTCCTACCTACGAGCAGTACTTC. It translates to CASRGSPTYEQYF.

Within the sample, this clonotype is medium-sized (0.01 to 0.1%). The chain combines TRBV29-1 with TRBJ2-1; D may be TRBD1 (6 bases). The germline gives CDR1 SQVTM, CDR2 ANQGSEA. Trimming stripped 6 bases from V and 1 base from J, with 16 bases between. This CDR3 is built from 15 residues. The CDR3 loop reads CSVVPQTGSYNEQFF. The DNA for the CDR3 is TGCAGCGTAGTTCCCCAGACAGGTTCCTACAATGAGCAGTTCTTC.

Many counts were recorded for this clonotype. The chain has TRBV6-5 and TRBJ2-5, with 8 nucleotides matching TRBD1. Germline CDR1 MNHEY, CDR2 SVGAGI. This CDR3 is 14 amino acids long. Trimming cost V 4 bases and J 5 bases; bases outside gene matches: 6. CDR3 nucleotide sequence: TGTGCCAGCAGTTCGGACAGGGTGGGGGAGACCCAGTACTTC. It translates to CASSSDRVGETQYF.

This clonotype was recorded at least ten times. V usage is TRBV20-1 and J usage is TRBJ1-6; no reliable D call. This CDR3 contains 16 residues. Trimming took 3 bases from V and 4 from J, leaving 16 bases between them. Germline CDR1 DFQATT, CDR2 SNEGSKA (reference sequence). The CDR3 bases are TGCAGTGCTAGTCCTACAGAAAATGTTTATAATTCACCCCTCCACTTT. Protein: CSASPTENVYNSPLHF.

Sample share makes this clonotype medium-sized. CDR3 in amino acids: CASSKNADTQYF. The DNA of the CDR3 is TGTGCCAGCAGCAAGAACGCAGATACGCAGTATTTT. The chain couples TRBV7-2 to TRBJ2-3; D is undetermined. This CDR3 is 12 amino acids long. The germline V gene encodes CDR1 SGHTA and CDR2 FQGNSA. The germline V and J ends were trimmed by 5 bases and 4 bases, with 7 bases remaining between them.